Below, 2 T cell receptor beta chains from the same sample are listed, as sequenced in a study of T cell repertoires in cytomegalovirus infection (dated by TCRdb to the late 2010s). Instrument on record: Illumina HiSeq 1500. The public reads were reanalyzed by TCRdb: fastp trimming at Q25, MiXCR alignment, in-frame beta chains only. Each CDR3 protein appears once, grouped with its most common genes and DNA. The sample contains fewer than 950,000 distinct CDR3 sequences, 32% of them found a single time. Around 12% of the sample comes from the top ten. These receptors' targets are unknown. The label giving this sample's treatment or condition can be read as: in vitro stimulation with specific CMV peptide epitopes to enrich CMV-specific T cells. The sequencing used cultured CD8+ T cells from PBMCs, collected from culture after CMV antigen stimulation. The receptors shown here come from a human donor in good health (CMV status not recorded). Some clones in this sample may be carry-over from other donors' samples.

This clonotype was seen many times. The genes are TRBV7-6 and TRBJ2-5; tentative D call: TRBD2 (6 bases). CDR1 and CDR2 (germline): SGHVS, FNYEAQ. V gave up 5 bases and J gave up 2 bases, with 12 bases separating them. The CDR3 runs to 14 residues. The CDR3 sequence: CASSPRRDQETQYF. In DNA, the CDR3 is TGTGCCAGCAGCCCTAGGCGGGATCAAGAGACCCAGTACTTC.

About this clonotype itself: Sequence at one end of the junction differs from germline and may be a read error. The chain carries TRBV28 and TRBJ2-3, with 8 bases that match TRBD2. The CDR3 sequence is 15 residues long. The germline gives CDR1 MDHEN, CDR2 SYDVKM. The CDR3 spells CVSSLRGGGTDTQYF. The CDR3 DNA reads as TGTGTCAGCAGTTTACGGGGGGGGGGCACAGATACGCAGTATTTT.